Listed here is a single TCR beta chain. Its antigen is not known. The data were obtained in a study of T cell repertoires in cytomegalovirus infection. Background on the study: It was the public TCR beta signatures that indicated both CMV infection and matching HLA type.

Overall study results and limits: Identification of carriers of CMV plus the relevant HLA was performed using cumulative public TCR beta family frequency. Dominant in the ex vivo response were TCR beta clonotypes restricted by HLA-C and specific for CMV.

TCRdb itself ran the reads through MiXCR, one entry per CDR3 protein. The sample yields approximately 240,000 distinct CDR3 sequences, 12% seen once. There are 16 residues in the CDR3. Germline V CDR1 and CDR2: SGHRS, YFSETQ. J was trimmed by 4 bases and V by 0 bases; bases with no gene match: 3. The receptor was isolated from a human donor in good health (CMV status not recorded). Some clones in this sample may be carry-over from other donors' samples. The chain carries TRBV5-1 and TRBJ2-3, with 12 bases fitting TRBD1. Sequenced: PBMCs. Written as DNA, the CDR3 is TGCGCCAGCAGCTTGGACGGGACAGGGGGCGCAGATACGCAGTATTTT. Its translation is CASSLDGTGGADTQYF.